These T cell receptor beta chains were read from a single sample in a study of CD8 T cells in ankylosing spondylitis. One entry per CDR3 protein results from TCRdb running MiXCR on the 5' RACE reads. Of some 400,000 distinct CDR3 sequences listed, more than 20% are singletons. The sample comprised blood, either unsorted or a sorted T cell fraction (not recorded which). The receptors shown here come from a male donor with ankylosing spondylitis. Both conserved end residues are part of each CDR3. The D gene is left open where the match is weak. Size is stated for part of the rows, as once, few or many counts, or as a class when the clone is expanded.

D gene | J gene | clone size | V gene | CDR3 protein | CDR3 DNA
. | TRBJ1-5 | . | TRBV12-3/TRBV12-4 | CASSWDVNQPQHF | TGTGCCAGCAGTTGGGACGTGAATCAGCCCCAGCATTTT
TRBD2 | TRBJ2-2 | few | TRBV7-2 | CASSLRSGSVTGELFF | TGTGCCAGCAGCCTGCGTAGCGGGAGCGTCACCGGGGAGCTGTTTTTT
. | TRBJ1-5 | few | TRBV4-1 | CASSQDRASNQPQHF | TGCGCCAGCAGCCAAGACAGGGCCAGCAATCAGCCCCAGCATTTT
. | TRBJ2-7 | many | TRBV29-1 | CSVGWGDSYEQYF | TGCAGCGTTGGTTGGGGTGACTCCTACGAGCAGTACTTC
. | TRBJ2-1 | . | TRBV7-9 | CASSLASGTLDYNEQFF | TGTGCCAGCAGCTTAGCTTCCGGGACACTAGACTACAATGAGCAGTTCTTC
. | TRBJ2-1 | . | TRBV10-3 | CAIAGGLYNEQFF | TGTGCCATCGCCGGCGGACTCTACAATGAGCAGTTCTTC
. | TRBJ2-5 | few | TRBV5-1 | CASSFHQETQYF | TGCGCCAGCAGCTTCCACCAAGAGACCCAGTACTTC
TRBD2 | TRBJ2-3 | few | TRBV20-1 | CSARDGETSADTQYF | TGCAGTGCTAGAGATGGGGAGACTAGCGCAGATACGCAGTATTTT
. | TRBJ2-1 | few | TRBV11-2 | CASTIYKNINNEQFF | TGTGCCAGCACCATCTATAAGAATATTAACAATGAGCAGTTCTTC
. | TRBJ1-2 | . | TRBV20-1 | CSVIHGYTF | TGCAGCGTCATTCATGGCTACACCTTC